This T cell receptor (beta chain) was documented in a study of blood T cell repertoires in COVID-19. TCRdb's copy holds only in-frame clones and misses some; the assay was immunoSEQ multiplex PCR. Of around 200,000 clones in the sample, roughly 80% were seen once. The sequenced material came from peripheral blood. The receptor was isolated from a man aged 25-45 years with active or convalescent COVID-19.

CDR3 nucleotides: TGCGCCAGCAGCTCGGGACTCTATGGCTACACCTTC. Amino acids: CASSSGLYGYTF. The genes are TRBV5-1 and TRBJ1-2; TRBD1 is a possible D gene (5 bases). V shed 3 bases and J shed 4 bases, with 7 bases lying between them. The CDR3 covers 12 residues. CDR1 and CDR2 from the germline V gene are SGHRS and YFSETQ. Complete variable domain (other parts from reference TRBV5-1 and TRBJ1-2): KAGVTQTPRYLIKTRGQQVTLSCSPISGHRSVSWYQQTPGQGLQFLFEYFSETQRNKGNFPGRFSGRQFSNSRSEMNVSTLELGDSALYLCASSSGLYGYTFGSGTRLTVV.